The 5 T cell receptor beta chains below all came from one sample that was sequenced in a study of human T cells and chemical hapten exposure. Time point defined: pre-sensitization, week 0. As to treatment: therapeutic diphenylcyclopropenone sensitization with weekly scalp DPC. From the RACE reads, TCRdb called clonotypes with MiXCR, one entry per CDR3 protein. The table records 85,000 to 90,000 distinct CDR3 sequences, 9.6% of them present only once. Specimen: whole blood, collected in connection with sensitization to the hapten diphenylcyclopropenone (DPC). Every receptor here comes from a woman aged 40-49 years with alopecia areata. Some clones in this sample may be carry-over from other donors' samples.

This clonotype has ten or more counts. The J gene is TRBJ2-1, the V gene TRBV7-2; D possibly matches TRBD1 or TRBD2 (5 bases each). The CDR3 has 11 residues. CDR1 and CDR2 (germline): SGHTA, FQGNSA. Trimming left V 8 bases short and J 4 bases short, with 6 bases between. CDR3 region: CASGGYNEQFF. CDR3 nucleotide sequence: TGTGCCAGCGGGGGTTACAATGAGCAGTTCTTC.

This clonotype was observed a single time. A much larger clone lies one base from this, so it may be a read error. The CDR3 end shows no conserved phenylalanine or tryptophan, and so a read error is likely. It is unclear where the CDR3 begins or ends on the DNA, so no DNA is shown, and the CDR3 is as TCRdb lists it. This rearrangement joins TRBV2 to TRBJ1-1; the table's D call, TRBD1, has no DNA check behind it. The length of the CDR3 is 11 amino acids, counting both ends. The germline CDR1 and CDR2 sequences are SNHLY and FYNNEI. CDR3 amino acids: CASILLDGGFL.

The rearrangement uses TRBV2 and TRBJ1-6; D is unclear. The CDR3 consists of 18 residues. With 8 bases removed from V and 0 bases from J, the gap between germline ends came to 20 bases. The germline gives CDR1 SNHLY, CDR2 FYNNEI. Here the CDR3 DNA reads TGTGCCAGCCAGCCCCTGGACGTCCCGAGCTCCTATAATTCACCCCTCCACTTT. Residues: CASQPLDVPSSYNSPLHF.

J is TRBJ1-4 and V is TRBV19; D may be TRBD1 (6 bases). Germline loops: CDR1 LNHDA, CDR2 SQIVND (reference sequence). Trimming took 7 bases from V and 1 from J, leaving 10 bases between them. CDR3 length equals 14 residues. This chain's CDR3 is CASTPQGTNEKLFF. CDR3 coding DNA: TGTGCCAGTACCCCACAGGGAACTAATGAAAAACTGTTTTTT.

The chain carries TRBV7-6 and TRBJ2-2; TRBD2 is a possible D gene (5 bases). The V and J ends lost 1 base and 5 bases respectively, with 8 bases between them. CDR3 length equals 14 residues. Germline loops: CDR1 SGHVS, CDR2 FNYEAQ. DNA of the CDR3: TGTGCCAGCAGCTTAGTGGGGAGAACCGGGGAGCTGTTTTTT. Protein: CASSLVGRTGELFF.